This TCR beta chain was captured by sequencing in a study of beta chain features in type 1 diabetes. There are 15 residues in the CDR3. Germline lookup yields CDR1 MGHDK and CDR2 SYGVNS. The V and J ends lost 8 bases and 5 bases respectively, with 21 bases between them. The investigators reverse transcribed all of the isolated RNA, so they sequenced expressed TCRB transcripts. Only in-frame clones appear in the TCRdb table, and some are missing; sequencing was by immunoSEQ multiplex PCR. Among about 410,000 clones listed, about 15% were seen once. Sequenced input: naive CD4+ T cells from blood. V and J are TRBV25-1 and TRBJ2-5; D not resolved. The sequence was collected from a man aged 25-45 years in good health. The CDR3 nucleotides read TGTGCCAGCGTCGCCCCACCTTGGAGAGGCGAGACCCAGTACTTC. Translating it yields CASVAPPWRGETQYF.